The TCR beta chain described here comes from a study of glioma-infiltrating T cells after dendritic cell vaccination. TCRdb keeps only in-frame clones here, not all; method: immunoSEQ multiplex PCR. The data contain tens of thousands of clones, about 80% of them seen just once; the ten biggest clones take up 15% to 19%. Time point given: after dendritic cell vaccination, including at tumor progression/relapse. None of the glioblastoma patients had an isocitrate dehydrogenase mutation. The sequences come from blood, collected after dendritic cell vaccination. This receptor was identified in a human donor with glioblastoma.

CDR3 region: CASSLAERGYEQYF. The CDR3 DNA sequence: TGTGCCAGCAGCTTAGCGGAGCGGGGCTACGAGCAGTACTTC. The rearrangement links TRBV7-9 to TRBJ2-7, with 7 positions matching TRBD2. Germline CDR1 reads SEHNR; CDR2 reads FQNEAQ (reference sequence). This CDR3 has 14 residues. J lost 3 bases, V lost 0 bases, and 2 bases had no gene match.